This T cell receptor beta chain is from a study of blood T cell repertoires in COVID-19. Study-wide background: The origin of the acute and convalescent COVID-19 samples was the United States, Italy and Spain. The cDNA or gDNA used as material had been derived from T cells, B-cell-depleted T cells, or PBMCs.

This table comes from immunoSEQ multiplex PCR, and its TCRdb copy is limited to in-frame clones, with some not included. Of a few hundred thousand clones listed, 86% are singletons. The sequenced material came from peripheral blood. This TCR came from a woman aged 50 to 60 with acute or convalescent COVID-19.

The CDR3 bases are TGTGCCAGCAGCAGACCGGGACAGGGCTACGAGCAGTACTTC. Its translation: CASSRPGQGYEQYF. V usage is TRBV11-2 and J usage is TRBJ2-7, with TRBD1 identical over 9 bases. Germline trimming cut 5 bases from V and 3 bases from J; bases unmatched to any gene: 5. The CDR3 is made up of 14 amino acids. Germline V gene lookup returns CDR1 SGHAT and CDR2 FQNNGV. Drawing the rest from reference TRBV11-2 and TRBJ2-7, the complete variable domain is EAGVAQSPRYKIIEKRQSVAFWCNPISGHATLYWYQQILGQGPKLLIQFQNNGVVDDSQLPKDRFSAERLKGVDSTLKIQPAKLEDSAVYLCASSRPGQGYEQYFGPGTRLTVT.